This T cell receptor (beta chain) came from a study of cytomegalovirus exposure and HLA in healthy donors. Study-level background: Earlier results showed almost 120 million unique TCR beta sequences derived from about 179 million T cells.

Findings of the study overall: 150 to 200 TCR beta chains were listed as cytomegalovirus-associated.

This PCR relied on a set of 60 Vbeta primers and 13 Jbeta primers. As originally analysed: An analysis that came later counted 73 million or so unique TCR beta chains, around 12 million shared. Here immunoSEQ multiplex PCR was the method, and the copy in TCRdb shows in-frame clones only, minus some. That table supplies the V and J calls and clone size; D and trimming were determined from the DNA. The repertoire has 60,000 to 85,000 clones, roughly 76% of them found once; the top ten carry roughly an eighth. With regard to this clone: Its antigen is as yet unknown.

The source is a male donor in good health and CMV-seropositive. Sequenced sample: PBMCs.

The CDR3 sequence: CASSFYSSYNEQFF. CDR3 nucleotide sequence: TGTGCCAGCAGTTTTTATAGCTCCTACAATGAGCAGTTCTTC. This rearrangement joins TRBV27 to TRBJ2-1, with no clear D. CDR1 is MNHEY and CDR2 is SMNVEV in the germline V gene (reference sequence). The CDR3 is 14 residues long. The V and J ends lost 3 bases and 0 bases respectively, with 6 bases between them.